The text below deals with one TCR beta chain. The antigen remains undetermined. This specimen comes from a study of cytomegalovirus exposure and HLA in healthy donors. The study's findings and limits: It was reported that the classifier diagnosed cytomegalovirus status with high specificity and sensitivity in both the original and validation cohorts. Within an earlier analysis, most TCR beta V segments proved productive either about 87% or about 30% of the time.

Samples came from healthy bone marrow donors. Though probably carrying unrecorded immune exposures, donors were nominally healthy at sampling. Amplification used 60 Vbeta primers and 13 Jbeta primers. Sequencing used immunoSEQ multiplex PCR; TCRdb keeps in-frame clones, though not all of them. Among roughly 110,000 clones listed, 70% were seen once. From germline, CDR1 is MGHRA and CDR2 YSYEKL. Trimming at V came to 0 bases and at J to 5 bases, leaving 6 bases not matched to a gene. This CDR3 is built from 15 residues. Source material: PBMCs. This TCR came from a man aged 25 to 40 in good health and CMV-seropositive. V usage is TRBV4-1 and J usage is TRBJ2-5, with 7 bases fitting TRBD2. CDR3 coding DNA: TGCGCCAGCAGCCAAGATGGGGGGGAGGTGGAGACCCAGTACTTC. It translates to CASSQDGGEVETQYF.